This T cell receptor beta chain was retrieved from a study of cytomegalovirus exposure and HLA in healthy donors. General study results and limits: V- and J-gene trimming of TCR beta was linked (in a later analysis) to a missense DCLRE1C variant. Analysis performed later showed TCR beta chains linked to HLA being more clonally expanded than equally common others.

Samples came from healthy bone marrow donors. This clone appeared once. The antigen is undetermined. Distinct nucleotide sequences in the sample also encode this CDR3. PCR used 60 Vbeta primers and 13 Jbeta primers. The assay was immunoSEQ multiplex PCR, and TCRdb's table has in-frame clones only and misses some. Here the sample spans around 200,000 clones, approximately 80% being singletons. CDR1 and CDR2 (germline): KGHSH, LQKENI. Trimming took off 3 bases at V and 1 base at J, with 6 bases between the two ends. The CDR3 spans 13 residues. The origin of this receptor is a woman aged 50 to 60 in good health and CMV-seropositive. This rearrangement joins TRBV18 to TRBJ1-1; D ambiguous. Sequencing was carried out using PBMCs. The CDR3: CASSPSGNTEAFF. CDR3 sequence (DNA): TGTGCCAGCTCACCTTCGGGGAACACTGAAGCTTTCTTT.